This T cell receptor beta chain was identified in a study of graft-versus-host responses after intestinal transplantation (dated by TCRdb to the early 2020s). A note on the overall study: Multivisceral, liver-intestinal, or isolated intestinal transplants were received by the recipients. Every recipient was given anti-thymocyte globulin induction, followed by roughly 3 years of maintenance tacrolimus and steroids. Graft-versus-host and host-versus-graft alloreactive T cell clones were tracked in the graft, circulation and bone marrow after intestinal transplantation using bulk TCR-beta CDR3 sequencing. Alloreactive clones were identified by sequencing pre-transplant mixed lymphocyte reaction products and comparing them with unstimulated pre-transplant donor and recipient T cells. The cohort enrolled fewer than 25 intestinal transplant recipients including one retransplant, and a few patients lacking pretransplant specimens were excluded. A peak of at least 4% donor T cells among recipient peripheral blood mononuclear cells was the definition used for donor T cell macrochimerism. Instead of going to the commercial service, samples from a few later patients were sequenced in-house on an Illumina MiSeq and processed with MiXCR. Overall study results and their limits: The conclusions were limited by the relatively low number and heterogeneity of the intestinal transplant patients. Patients with donor T cell macrochimerism had high GvH to HvG T cell clonal ratios in their allografts. Early after transplant, declines in HvG clones were associated with peak levels of circulating GvH clones. GvH clones were detected in recipient bone marrow, and some of these GvH clones were observed earlier in ileal mucosa or blood, consistent with an intestinal mucosal origin.

In the first month after transplant, blood samples were collected up to 4 times, and after that at least monthly when available. About this clone: The antigen it binds to is not known. One base away there is no much larger clone; base qualities are not given.

The library was produced with the immunoSEQ multiplex PCR assay. High-throughput TCR-beta CDR3 sequencing of genomic DNA from most patients was performed by Adaptive Biotechnologies. In the original analysis: TCR sequencing data were retrieved from Adaptive's ImmunoSEQ software for 15 to 20 patients, whereas three other patients were processed with MiXCR and VDJtools. Because the origin of CDR3 nucleotide sequences shared between donor and recipient could not be assigned, those sequences were removed. To count as alloreactive, a clone needed at least 2-fold expansion over unstimulated cells and a minimum CFSE-low frequency of 0.002% (template counts) or 0.001% (read counts). Clones detected in sequenced pre-transplant spleen, lymph node, or MLR CFSE-low populations of the donor or recipient were defined as mappable. Cumulative frequency of alloreactive clones was calculated as a percentage of all sequences weighted by copy number. The clones in this table, taken by TCRdb from immuneACCESS, are in-frame only. Not every clone is retained; where verified, under half of the shortfall comes from an unresolved V gene, and the cause of the rest is unknown. For V, J and clone size, that table is used; D and trimming come from the DNA. Here the sample has 14,000 to 15,000 clones; around 94% occur a single time. The top ten clonotypes cover about 0.75% of the sample.

The germline V gene yields MGHRA for CDR1 and YSYEKL for CDR2. The CDR3 runs 15 amino acids, cysteine and phenylalanine included. Of all the DNA, just the CDR3 is kept, 45 bases in frame from base 1. V drops 2 bases and J drops 0 bases, leaving 10 bases in between. The receptor's source is a human patient who received an intestinal transplant, so some T cells may come from the graft donor. The chain links TRBV4-1 with TRBJ1-2; a tentative D match to TRBD1 spans 6 bases. The sample in question was PBMCs, obtained 9 days after transplant. In nucleotides, the sequence is TGCGCCAGCAGCCAACTACAGGGTGCTAACTATGGCTACACCTTC. It encodes CASSQLQGANYGYTF.